This T cell receptor (beta chain) was observed in a study of blood T cell repertoires in COVID-19. Overall study context: Sources were T cells, B-cell-depleted T cells, or PBMCs; the material itself was cDNA or gDNA.

Authors' analysis steps: Reference gene primer amplification gave nucleated cell count estimates. Libraries were prepared by immunoSEQ multiplex PCR; TCRdb keeps only in-frame clonotypes and omits some of them. The V and J calls and the clone size are those of that table, but D and trimming were determined from the DNA. The sample includes fewer than 350,000 clones, 90% of them seen just once. Sequencing input: peripheral blood. This clonotype originated in a woman aged 30 to 39 with COVID-19, enrolled during active disease.

The chain's CDR3 is CASSSQGARTDTQYF. CDR3 nucleotides: TGTGCCAGCAGTTCTCAGGGGGCTCGCACAGATACGCAGTATTTT. The chain uses TRBV6-2 or TRBV6-3 and TRBJ2-3; TRBD1 matches at 8 bases. With 4 bases clipped from V and 1 base from J, the junction kept 4 bases outside the gene matches. This CDR3 contains 15 residues. CDR1 and CDR2 (germline): MNHEY, SVGEGT.